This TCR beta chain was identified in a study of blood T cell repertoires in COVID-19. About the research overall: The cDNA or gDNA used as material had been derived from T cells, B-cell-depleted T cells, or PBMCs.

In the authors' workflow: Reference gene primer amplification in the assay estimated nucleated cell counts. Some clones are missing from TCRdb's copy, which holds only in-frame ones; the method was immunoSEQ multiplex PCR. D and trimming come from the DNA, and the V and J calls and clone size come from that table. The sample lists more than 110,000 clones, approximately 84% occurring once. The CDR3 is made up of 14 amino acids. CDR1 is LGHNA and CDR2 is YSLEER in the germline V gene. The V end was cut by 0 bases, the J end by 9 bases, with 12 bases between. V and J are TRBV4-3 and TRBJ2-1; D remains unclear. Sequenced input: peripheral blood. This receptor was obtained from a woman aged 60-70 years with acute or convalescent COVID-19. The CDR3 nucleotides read TGCGCCAGCAGCCAAGACATGAGGCTTGGTGAGCAGTTCTTC. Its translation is CASSQDMRLGEQFF.